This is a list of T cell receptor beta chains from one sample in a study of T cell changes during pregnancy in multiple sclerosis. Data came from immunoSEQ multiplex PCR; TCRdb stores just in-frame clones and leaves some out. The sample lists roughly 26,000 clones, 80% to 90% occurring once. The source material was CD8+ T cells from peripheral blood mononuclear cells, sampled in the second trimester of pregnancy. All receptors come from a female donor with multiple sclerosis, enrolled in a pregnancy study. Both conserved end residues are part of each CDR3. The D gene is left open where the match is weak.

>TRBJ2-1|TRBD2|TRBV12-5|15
TGTGCTAGTGGCGTGACTAGCGGGTGGGACAATGAGCAGTTCTTC
CASGVTSGWDNEQFF
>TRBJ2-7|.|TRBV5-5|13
TGTGCCAGCAGCTTGGGGAGCTCCTACGAGCAGTACTTC
CASSLGSSYEQYF
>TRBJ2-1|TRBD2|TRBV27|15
TGTGCCAGCAGTTTTTCGGGGGGGACCTACAATGAGCAGTTCTTC
CASSFSGGTYNEQFF
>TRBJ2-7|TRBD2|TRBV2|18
TGTGCCAGCCGAGGTACTAGCGGTCCGATGACTCGCCCCTACGAGCAGTACTTC
CASRGTSGPMTRPYEQYF
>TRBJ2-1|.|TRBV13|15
TGTGCCAGCAGCTTAGCTCCCAGCGCCGGAAATGAGCAGTTCTTC
CASSLAPSAGNEQFF
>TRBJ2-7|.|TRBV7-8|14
TGTGCCAGCAGCTTAGGCCAGGAAAGTAGCGAGCAGTACTTC
CASSLGQESSEQYF
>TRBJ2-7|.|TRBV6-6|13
TGTGCCAGCAATCCCGGGACATCTTACGAGCAGTACTTC
CASNPGTSYEQYF
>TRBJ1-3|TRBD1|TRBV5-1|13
TGCGCCAGTGGACAGGCCCCGGGAAACACCATATATTTT
CASGQAPGNTIYF
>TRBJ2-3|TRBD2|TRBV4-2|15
TGTGCCAGCAGCCACGCAGCGGGAGCCCCAGATACGCAGTATTTT
CASSHAAGAPDTQYF
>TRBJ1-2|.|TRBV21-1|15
TGTGCCAGCAATCTTAGACAGGCAGCTAACTATGGCTACACCTTC
CASNLRQAANYGYTF
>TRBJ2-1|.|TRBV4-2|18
TGTGCCAGCAGCCAAGTTCCCCCTAGTGACGGCTCCTACAATGAGCAGTTCTTC
CASSQVPPSDGSYNEQFF
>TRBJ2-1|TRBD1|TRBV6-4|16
TGTGCCAGCAGTGACGAAGAGACAGGGAAATGGAATGAGCAGTTCTTC
CASSDEETGKWNEQFF
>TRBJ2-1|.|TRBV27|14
TGTGCCAGCAGTTTACTCCCCGTCTACAATGAGCAGTTCTTC
CASSLLPVYNEQFF
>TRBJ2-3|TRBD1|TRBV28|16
TGTGCCAGCAGACCCTCGGACAGGGGGACCGCAGATACGCAGTATTTT
CASRPSDRGTADTQYF
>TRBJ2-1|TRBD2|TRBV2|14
TGTGCCAGCAGGACACTAGCGGGAGGTCGTGAGCAGTTCTTC
CASRTLAGGREQFF
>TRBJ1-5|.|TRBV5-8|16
TGTGCCAGCAGCTTGGCCTCTGACATCCGAAATCAGCCCCAGCATTTT
CASSLASDIRNQPQHF